This entry lists 32 T cell receptor beta chains sequenced from one sample in a study of blood T cell repertoires in COVID-19. Clones were read by immunoSEQ multiplex PCR, and TCRdb kept only the in-frame ones, dropping some. This table holds some 300,000 clones, about 90% found once. What was sequenced was peripheral blood. Every receptor here comes from a woman aged 40 to 55 with COVID-19, enrolled during active disease.

This chain's CDR3 is CASTQNSGGDTQYF. Here the CDR3 DNA reads TGTGCCAGTACTCAGAACAGTGGTGGAGATACGCAGTATTTT. The rearrangement joins TRBV19 to TRBJ2-3; D gene unclear. This CDR3 has 14 amino acids. CDR1 is LNHDA and CDR2 is SQIVND in the germline V gene (reference sequence). V gave up 7 bases and J gave up 5 bases, with 16 bases separating them. The complete variable domain, with remaining parts taken from reference TRBV19 and TRBJ2-3, reads DGGITQSPKYLFRKEGQNVTLSCEQNLNHDAMYWYRQDPGQGLRLIYYSQIVNDFQKGDIAEGYSVSREKKESFPLTVTSAQKNPTAFYLCASTQNSGGDTQYFGPGTRLTVL.

J is TRBJ2-2 and V is TRBV24-1; possibly TRBD2 for D (6 bases). V was pared by 9 bases and J by 7 bases, with 11 bases between. The germline gives CDR1 KGHDR, CDR2 SFDVKD. This CDR3 has 12 amino acids. CDR3 DNA: TGTGCCACCGGAGGGGCTAACGGGGAGCTGTTTTTT. Translation gives CATGGANGELFF.

The V call is TRBV7-2, the J call TRBJ2-7; 13 positions agree with TRBD2. CDR3 length: 18 amino acids. CDR1 and CDR2 (germline): SGHTA, FQGNSA. The V segment lost 1 base and the J segment 1 base; nucleotides outside the gene matches: 7. The CDR3 sequence is CASSLGRGLAGTSYEQYF. The CDR3 DNA is TGTGCCAGCAGCTTAGGGAGGGGACTAGCGGGGACTTCCTACGAGCAGTACTTC.

The gene calls are TRBV5-6 and TRBJ1-6; D is ambiguous. This CDR3 spans 15 amino acids. V lost 0 bases to trimming and J lost 5 bases, with 9 bases between them. Per germline, CDR1 SGHDT and CDR2 YYEEEE. The CDR3 protein is CASSLDRVHNSPLHF. As DNA, the CDR3 is TGTGCCAGCAGCTTGGATCGGGTGCATAATTCACCCCTCCACTTT.

J is TRBJ1-2 and V is TRBV5-4; 8 bases align to TRBD1. CDR1 is SGHNT, CDR2 YYREEE, per germline (reference sequence). V dropped 0 bases and J dropped 4; count of bases not matched to a gene: 8. The CDR3 consists of 16 residues. This chain's CDR3 is CASSLGGTGGIYGYTF. The DNA of the CDR3 is TGTGCCAGCAGCTTGGGGGGGACAGGCGGGATCTATGGCTACACCTTC.

This clone has just one count. The chain links TRBV29-1 to TRBJ1-1; D remains unclear. This CDR3 spans 13 amino acids. The V gene's germline CDR1 is SQVTM and CDR2 ANQGSEA. Trimming cost V 7 bases and J 4 bases, with 16 bases left between them. The CDR3 DNA is TGCAGCGCTAGGGAGGGTTCCGGCACTGAAGCTTTCTTT. It encodes CSAREGSGTEAFF. Using reference TRBV29-1 and TRBJ1-1 for the parts outside the CDR3, the full variable domain is SAVISQKPSRDICQRGTSLTIQCQVDSQVTMMFWYRQQPGQSLTLIATANQGSEATYESGFVIDKFPISRPNLTFSTLTVSNMSPEDSSIYLCSAREGSGTEAFFGQGTRLTVV.

The chain combines TRBV9 with TRBJ2-7; possibly TRBD2 for D (6 bases). CDR1 is SGDLS, CDR2 YYNGEE, per germline. There are 19 residues in the CDR3. Trimming cost V 0 bases and J 0 bases, with 22 bases left between them. The DNA of the CDR3 is TGTGCCAGCAGCGTAGGGCTCCGGGTAGGAGGGGATAGCTCCTACGAGCAGTACTTC. Translating it yields CASSVGLRVGGDSSYEQYF.

This chain links TRBV19 with TRBJ2-3; TRBD2 matches 9 bases. The CDR3 has 14 amino acids. Looked up from germline, CDR1 is LNHDA and CDR2 is SQIVND (reference sequence). With V trimmed by 9 bases and J by 2 bases, 6 bases remained unmatched. The CDR3 reads CASYSGRHTDTQYF. For the CDR3, the DNA is TGTGCCAGCTATAGCGGGAGACACACAGATACGCAGTATTTT.

The chain is built from TRBV7-9 and TRBJ2-3; D might be TRBD1 (6 bases). V lost 7 bases to trimming and J lost 0 bases, with 17 bases between them. Germline CDR1 SEHNR, CDR2 FQNEAQ (reference sequence). The CDR3 sequence is 16 residues long. CDR3 in DNA: TGTGCCAGCACCTCTAGACAGGAACTCAGCACAGATACGCAGTATTTT. Its translation: CASTSRQELSTDTQYF. The complete variable domain, with remaining parts taken from reference TRBV7-9 and TRBJ2-3, reads DTGVSQNPRHKITKRGQNVTFRCDPISEHNRLYWYRQTLGQGPEFLTYFQNEAQLEKSRLLSDRFSAERPKGSFSTLEIQRTEQGDSAMYLCASTSRQELSTDTQYFGPGTRLTVL.

In this sample, this clone turned up many times. The chain is built from TRBV7-2 and TRBJ1-1; D remains ambiguous. The CDR3 length is 13 residues. CDR1 is SGHTA, CDR2 FQGNSA, per germline. The ends were cut back, 6 bases at V and 6 bases at J, with 14 bases in the middle. The CDR3 loop reads CASSLMPGAEAFF. The CDR3 DNA is TGTGCCAGCAGTTTAATGCCCGGGGCTGAAGCTTTCTTT.

The rearrangement links TRBV5-6 to TRBJ1-1, with TRBD1 matching 9 bases. V lost 0 bases, J lost 1 base, and 7 bases stayed unmatched. The CDR3 spans 17 residues. Germline assignment: CDR1 SGHDT and CDR2 YYEEEE. The DNA of the CDR3 is TGTGCCAGCAGCTTGGTGGGACAGGGTGTCCGGAACACTGAAGCTTTCTTT. It specifies CASSLVGQGVRNTEAFF.

The chain employs TRBV9 and TRBJ2-1; 8 bases match TRBD2. This CDR3 is built from 16 residues. The germline gives CDR1 SGDLS, CDR2 YYNGEE. V dropped 3 bases and J dropped 2; count of bases not matched to a gene: 7. The DNA of the CDR3 is TGTGCCAGCAGCGCAACCGGGACTAGGACCTACAATGAGCAGTTCTTC. Protein: CASSATGTRTYNEQFF.

The chain carries TRBV25-1 and TRBJ2-7; D is unresolved. Germline V gene lookup returns CDR1 MGHDK and CDR2 SYGVNS. The CDR3 runs to 15 residues. The germline V and J ends were trimmed by 0 bases and 3 bases, with 12 bases remaining between them. CDR3 sequence reads: CASSEYSPASYEQYF. CDR3 nucleotide sequence: TGTGCCAGCAGTGAATATAGCCCCGCCAGCTACGAGCAGTACTTC.

The chain couples TRBV27 to TRBJ1-1; 9 positions agree with TRBD1. Looked up from germline, CDR1 is MNHEY and CDR2 is SMNVEV (reference sequence). This CDR3 is built from 14 residues. V was pared by 6 bases and J by 3 bases, with 5 bases of the junction left unmatched. As DNA, the CDR3 is TGTGCCAGCAGCCTAGACAGGGGGGACACTGAAGCTTTCTTT. This encodes CASSLDRGDTEAFF.

This rearrangement joins TRBV6-5 to TRBJ2-6, with D perhaps TRBD1 (6 bases). The ends were cut back, 7 bases at V and 0 bases at J, with 7 bases in the middle. Per the germline V gene, CDR1 is MNHEY and CDR2 is SVGAGI. The CDR3 is 14 residues long. CDR3 nucleotides: TGTGCCAGCAAGGACAGCTCTGGGGCCAACGTCCTGACTTTC. Translated: CASKDSSGANVLTF.

This chain uses TRBV5-8 with TRBJ1-5; D is possibly TRBD1 (5 bases). The ends were cut back, 1 base at V and 3 bases at J, with 8 bases in the middle. The CDR3 extends over 14 amino acids. Germline V gene sequence: CDR1 SGHTS, CDR2 YDEGEE. This CDR3 is CASSLQGYNQPQHF. Written as DNA, the CDR3 is TGTGCCAGCAGCTTGCAGGGATACAATCAGCCCCAGCATTTT.

The V call is TRBV20-1, the J call TRBJ2-1, with 10 nucleotides matching TRBD2. Germline V CDR1 and CDR2: DFQATT, SNEGSKA (reference sequence). The length of the CDR3 is 11 residues. CDR3 in amino acids: CTAGGPGEQFF. The CDR3, as DNA: TGCACAGCGGGAGGGCCGGGTGAGCAGTTCTTC.

The rearrangement links TRBV6-2 or TRBV6-3 to TRBJ2-3; D call uncertain. From germline, CDR1 is MNHEY and CDR2 SVGEGT. Trimming took off 5 bases at V and 2 bases at J, with 17 bases between the two ends. This CDR3 contains 16 residues. CDR3 coding DNA: TGTGCCAGCAGTCCCCAGAGAGGCTGGGTCACAGATACGCAGTATTTT. Its protein product is CASSPQRGWVTDTQYF.

The V gene is TRBV6-9, the J gene TRBJ1-4; maybe TRBD1 (5 bases). Per germline, CDR1 MNHGY and CDR2 SVAAGI. The CDR3 covers 16 residues. The germline V and J ends were trimmed by 2 bases and 3 bases, with 13 bases remaining between them. The CDR3 loop is CASSYQQGLSNEKLFF. The CDR3 nucleotides read TGTGCCAGCAGTTATCAGCAGGGACTGTCTAATGAAAAACTGTTTTTT.

This chain joins TRBV4-3 and TRBJ2-2, with D tentatively TRBD1 (6 bases). The CDR3 runs 14 residues. CDR1 is LGHNA and CDR2 is YSLEER in the germline V gene. The V and J ends lost 3 bases and 5 bases respectively, with 10 bases between them. DNA for the CDR3: TGCGCCAGCAGCCAGGCCACAGGGACCGGGGAGCTGTTTTTT. Its translation: CASSQATGTGELFF.

The genes are TRBV4-3 and TRBJ1-5; 11 bases are a match to TRBD1. The CDR3 consists of 17 residues. In germline, CDR1 is LGHNA, CDR2 YSLEER. The junction had 5 bases not matched to a gene; V was cut back by 0 bases and J by 4 bases. The CDR3 sequence is CASSQEAGTGGNQPQHF. The CDR3 DNA follows: TGCGCCAGCAGCCAAGAAGCCGGGACAGGGGGAAATCAGCCCCAGCATTTT.

This sequence joins TRBV16 and TRBJ1-6; perhaps TRBD1 as D (5 bases). This CDR3 is 17 amino acids long. From germline, CDR1 is KGHSY and CDR2 FQNENV. Deletions cut 0 bases from V and 7 bases from J, with 16 bases between. CDR3 in amino acids: CASSQSASQGINSPLHF. Written as DNA, the CDR3 is TGTGCCAGCAGCCAATCGGCGTCTCAGGGAATCAATTCACCCCTCCACTTT.

About this clone: At one end, the junction sequence differs from germline, possibly due to a read error. The J gene is TRBJ2-7, the V gene TRBV7-7; 8 nucleotides align to TRBD1. CDR1 and CDR2 from the germline V gene are SSHAT and FNYEAQ (reference sequence). The length of the CDR3 is 15 residues. The CDR3: CASSPGQGPDYEQYF. The CDR3 region has the DNA TGTGCTAGCAGCCCCGGACAGGGACCGGACTACGAGCAGTACTTC. The full variable domain, with the rest looked up from reference TRBV7-7 and TRBJ2-7, is GAGVSQSPRYKVTKRGQDVTLRCDPISSHATLYWYQQALGQGPEFLTYFNYEAQPDKSGLPSDRFSAERPEGSISTLTIQRTEQRDSAMYRCASSPGQGPDYEQYFGPGTRLTVT.

The chain's CDR3 is CASSLPWGSYTGELFF. In DNA, the CDR3 is TGTGCCAGCAGCTTACCTTGGGGCAGCTACACCGGGGAGCTGTTTTTT. V gene TRBV7-8 combines with J gene TRBJ2-2, with D tentatively TRBD1 (5 bases). V shed 2 bases and J shed 3 bases, with 13 bases lying between them. CDR3 length: 16 amino acids. CDR1 is SGHVS, CDR2 FQNEAQ, per germline. The full variable domain, its missing parts supplied by reference TRBV7-8 and TRBJ2-2, is GAGVSQSPRYKVAKRGQDVALRCDPISGHVSLFWYQQALGQGPEFLTYFQNEAQLDKSGLPSDRFFAERPEGSVSTLKIQRTQQEDSAVYLCASSLPWGSYTGELFFGEGSRLTVL.

The chain recombines TRBV6-5 with TRBJ2-5; 8 bases are a match to TRBD2. From germline, CDR1 is MNHEY and CDR2 SVGAGI. The CDR3 runs to 13 residues. J lost 3 bases, V lost 7 bases, and 4 bases had no gene match. Here the CDR3 reads CASTPAGEETQYF. CDR3 DNA: TGTGCCAGCACCCCAGCGGGAGAAGAGACCCAGTACTTC.

The chain combines TRBV12-3 or TRBV12-4 with TRBJ2-3; D is ambiguous. V was cut by 5 bases and J by 4 bases, with 7 bases left in between. The CDR3 covers 12 residues. CDR3: CASSTNSDTQYF. DNA for the CDR3: TGTGCCAGCAGTACTAACTCAGATACGCAGTATTTT.

The CDR3 DNA reads as TGCGCCAGCAGGCCCGGGGACAGGGGGTCGGTCGACGAGCAGTACTTC. This codes for CASRPGDRGSVDEQYF. The chain employs TRBV5-1 and TRBJ2-7; 11 bases agree with TRBD1. From germline, CDR1 is SGHRS and CDR2 YFSETQ. Trimming took 5 bases from V and 5 from J; bases not matched to a gene: 12. This CDR3 region has 16 residues.

V usage is TRBV19 and J usage is TRBJ2-3, with D perhaps TRBD2 (7 bases). The ends were cut back, 3 bases at V and 3 bases at J, with 25 bases in the middle. The CDR3 is 19 amino acids. The germline CDR1 and CDR2 sequences are LNHDA and SQIVND (reference sequence). This CDR3 reads CASSILRRGGGAVTDTQYF. CDR3 sequence (DNA): TGTGCCAGTAGTATTTTACGGCGAGGTGGGGGGGCGGTTACAGATACGCAGTATTTT.

This chain's CDR3 is CASSRGMSSYEQYF. CDR3 DNA: TGTGCCAGCAGCCGAGGGATGAGCTCCTACGAGCAGTACTTC. The chain links TRBV14 to TRBJ2-7; D possibly corresponds to TRBD2 (5 bases). Trimming cost V 4 bases and J 0 bases, with 10 bases left between them. Per germline, CDR1 SGHDN and CDR2 FVKESK. The CDR3 consists of 14 residues.

The chain uses TRBV6-5 and TRBJ2-1; D is unresolved. Germline values: CDR1 MNHEY, CDR2 SVGAGI. There are 14 residues in the CDR3. V gave up 6 bases and J gave up 7 bases, with 16 bases separating them. The CDR3 region has the DNA TGTGCCAGCAGCTCCATTGGCGCCGGGAATGAGCAGTTCTTC. Translating gives CASSSIGAGNEQFF.

The chain couples TRBV7-8 to TRBJ2-5, with 14 bases fitting TRBD2. The CDR3 has 17 residues. Per the germline V gene, CDR1 is SGHVS and CDR2 is FQNEAQ. Trimming removed 1 base from V and 5 bases from J; junction bases left unmatched: 6. DNA for the CDR3: TGTGCCAGCAGCTTAGGGGGACTAGCGGGGGCCTTCGAGACCCAGTACTTC. It codes for CASSLGGLAGAFETQYF.

The chain has TRBV24-1 and TRBJ2-3; 10 bases are shared with TRBD1. Trimming took 7 bases from V and 5 from J; bases not matched to a gene: 5. This CDR3 contains 14 residues. CDR1 is KGHDR, CDR2 SFDVKD, per germline. CDR3: CATSGTGVGDTQYF. The CDR3 region has the DNA TGTGCCACCAGCGGGACAGGGGTTGGAGATACGCAGTATTTT.